Listed below are T cell receptor beta chains from one sample, sequenced in a study of STAT5B mutations in CD4+ large granular lymphocyte leukemia. TCRdb keeps only in-frame clones here, not all; method: immunoSEQ multiplex PCR. The repertoire consists of roughly 48,000 clones, with about 70% occurring once and the leading ten covering about 1.6%. The sample comprised CD4+ T cells from blood buffy coats. These receptors all stem from a human donor in good health. CDR3s include the opening cysteine and the closing phenylalanine or tryptophan. The order of the fields is D gene, V gene, J gene, clone size, CDR3 DNA, CDR3 protein. The D gene is left open where the match is weak. The size field is filled for only some rows; it gives once, few, many or a size class.

D: -; V: TRBV5-1; J: TRBJ1-3; size: -; DNA: TGCGCCAGCAGCTTGGGGGGTGGAAACACCATATATTTT; CDR3: CASSLGGGNTIYF
D: -; V: TRBV7-9; J: TRBJ1-1; size: -; DNA: TGTGCCAGCAGCTTAGGGTCGGACACTGAAGCTTTCTTT; CDR3: CASSLGSDTEAFF
D: TRBD1; V: TRBV28; J: TRBJ2-4; size: -; DNA: TGTGCCAGGAACCCGGGACAGGGGGAGCCCCTAGCCAAAAACATTCAGTACTTC; CDR3: CARNPGQGEPLAKNIQYF
D: -; V: TRBV15; J: TRBJ1-6; size: few; DNA: TGTGCCACGATTAATAATTCACCCCTCCACTTT; CDR3: CATINNSPLHF
D: TRBD1; V: TRBV7-9; J: TRBJ1-4; size: -; DNA: TGTGCCAGCAGCTTAGGACAGGGGGAAAAACTGTTTTTT; CDR3: CASSLGQGEKLFF
D: -; V: TRBV18; J: TRBJ1-5; size: -; DNA: TGTGCCAGCTCACCACCGTCGGGGGCTCAGCCCCAGCATTTT; CDR3: CASSPPSGAQPQHF
D: -; V: TRBV29-1; J: TRBJ1-1; size: few; DNA: TGCAGCGTTGAAGAGTCCTCCTGGGGCACTGAAGCTTTCTTT; CDR3: CSVEESSWGTEAFF
D: TRBD1; V: TRBV19; J: TRBJ1-2; size: -; DNA: TGTGCCAGTAGTAAGCCGGGACAGGGTTATGGCTACACCTTC; CDR3: CASSKPGQGYGYTF
D: TRBD2; V: TRBV10-3; J: TRBJ2-5; size: -; DNA: TGTGCCACCACCCGGGGGGGGCAAGAGACCCAGTACTTC; CDR3: CATTRGGQETQYF
D: -; V: TRBV14; J: TRBJ2-7; size: -; DNA: TGTGCCAGCAGCCAAGTCAAATACGAGCAGTACTTC; CDR3: CASSQVKYEQYF
D: -; V: TRBV10-2; J: TRBJ2-2; size: once; DNA: TGCGCCAGCAGTGAGTCCGAAGGGGCAGGTGGGACCGGGGAGCTGTTTTTT; CDR3: CASSESEGAGGTGELFF
D: TRBD1; V: TRBV28; J: TRBJ1-1; size: once; DNA: TGTGCCAGCAGTTTAAGAATGGGACAGCTCAACACTGAAGCTTTCTTT; CDR3: CASSLRMGQLNTEAFF
D: -; V: TRBV5-1; J: TRBJ1-1; size: -; DNA: TGCGCCAGCAGCTCGACTTATAACACTGAAGCTTTCTTT; CDR3: CASSSTYNTEAFF
D: -; V: TRBV30; J: TRBJ1-1; size: -; DNA: TGTGCCTGGAGCAAGGGGACTGAAGCTTTCTTT; CDR3: CAWSKGTEAFF
D: -; V: TRBV2; J: TRBJ2-1; size: -; DNA: TGTGCCAGCAGTGAAATTGAGGGTAATGAGCAGTTCTTC; CDR3: CASSEIEGNEQFF
D: -; V: TRBV14; J: TRBJ1-4; size: few; DNA: TGTGCCAGCAGCCAAGCGGATTTTAATGAAAAACTGTTTTTT; CDR3: CASSQADFNEKLFF
D: TRBD1; V: TRBV5-1; J: TRBJ1-1; size: -; DNA: TGCGCCAGCAGCTCGGGACAGGGGTCGTGGACTGAAGCTTTCTTT; CDR3: CASSSGQGSWTEAFF
D: TRBD2; V: TRBV19; J: TRBJ2-1; size: -; DNA: TGTGCCAGTAGTCCCTCTGGGGGGGGATACAATGAGCAGTTCTTC; CDR3: CASSPSGGGYNEQFF
D: TRBD1; V: TRBV7-8; J: TRBJ2-2; size: -; DNA: TGTGCCAGCAGCTTACCCGGGACAGGGGTGGTCGGGGAGCTGTTTTTT; CDR3: CASSLPGTGVVGELFF
D: -; V: TRBV30; J: TRBJ1-5; size: -; DNA: TGTGCCTGGAGTGGGGGAGGGGGTCCCTATCAGCCCCAGCATTTT; CDR3: CAWSGGGGPYQPQHF
D: -; V: TRBV14; J: TRBJ1-2; size: -; DNA: TGTGCCAGCAGCCGGGGGGCGATCAATGGCTACACCTTC; CDR3: CASSRGAINGYTF
D: -; V: TRBV7-8; J: TRBJ2-1; size: -; DNA: TGTGCCAGCAGCCCTGGCAGAGGAGAAGGTGAGCAGTTCTTC; CDR3: CASSPGRGEGEQFF
D: TRBD1; V: TRBV5-1; J: TRBJ2-1; size: -; DNA: TGCGCCAGCAGCCTACCGGGACAGGGGGCTAATGAGCAGTTCTTC; CDR3: CASSLPGQGANEQFF
D: TRBD2; V: TRBV5-8; J: TRBJ2-2; size: -; DNA: TGTGCCAGCAGCTTGGAGCGGGGAACCGGGGAGCTGTTTTTT; CDR3: CASSLERGTGELFF
D: -; V: TRBV7-7; J: TRBJ1-1; size: -; DNA: TGTGCTAGCACCCCCCTTGGGGGAGGAGGGACTGAAGCTTTCTTT; CDR3: CASTPLGGGGTEAFF
D: TRBD2; V: TRBV18; J: TRBJ2-3; size: -; DNA: TGTGCCAGCTCACCACTGGCGGGGGGTTTATCGACAGATACGCAGTATTTT; CDR3: CASSPLAGGLSTDTQYF
D: TRBD2; V: TRBV5-8; J: TRBJ2-1; size: -; DNA: TGTGCCACCCAACCCCCGGGACTAACTTACAATGAGCAGTTCTTC; CDR3: CATQPPGLTYNEQFF
D: -; V: TRBV7-8; J: TRBJ2-6; size: few; DNA: TGTGCCAGCAGCTTATCCACCTGGGGGGCTGGGGCCAACGTCCTGACTTTC; CDR3: CASSLSTWGAGANVLTF
D: -; V: TRBV29-1; J: TRBJ2-7; size: -; DNA: TGCAGCGTTCGAGACACGGGCTCCTACGAGCAGTACTTC; CDR3: CSVRDTGSYEQYF
D: -; V: TRBV30; J: TRBJ1-4; size: -; DNA: TGTGCCTGCGAAACAGGGAATAATGAAAAACTGTTTTTT; CDR3: CACETGNNEKLFF
D: -; V: TRBV11-3; J: TRBJ1-3; size: -; DNA: TGTGCCAGCAGCTTAGTCGAAGGCACCATATATTTT; CDR3: CASSLVEGTIYF
D: TRBD1; V: TRBV30; J: TRBJ1-3; size: -; DNA: TGTGCCTGGACCCAGGGGGCCGGAAACACCATATATTTT; CDR3: CAWTQGAGNTIYF
D: -; V: TRBV30; J: TRBJ1-1; size: few; DNA: TGTGCCTGGAGTTCCCAGGGAGAGACTGAAGCTTTCTTT; CDR3: CAWSSQGETEAFF
D: -; V: TRBV28; J: TRBJ2-3; size: -; DNA: TGTGCCAGCAGTAGGGGACTTGCAGAAACAGATACGCAGTATTTT; CDR3: CASSRGLAETDTQYF
D: TRBD2; V: TRBV29-1; J: TRBJ2-3; size: -; DNA: TGCAGCGTTGCAGCGGGGACAGATACGCAGTATTTT; CDR3: CSVAAGTDTQYF
D: -; V: TRBV7-7; J: TRBJ1-1; size: -; DNA: TGTGCTAGCAGCCCGCCCCTTTTTCCCGGGCGAGGGACTGAAGCTTTCTTT; CDR3: CASSPPLFPGRGTEAFF
D: -; V: TRBV18; J: TRBJ2-7; size: -; DNA: TGTGCCAGCTCACCCCCCGGGACCTACGAGCAGTACTTC; CDR3: CASSPPGTYEQYF
D: -; V: TRBV20-1; J: TRBJ2-3; size: few; DNA: TGCAGCGGGGGATTCGCGGATACGCAGTATTTT; CDR3: CSGGFADTQYF
D: -; V: TRBV9; J: TRBJ2-5; size: -; DNA: TGTGCCAGCAGCTACGGAGACAATACCGGAGAGACCCAGTACTTC; CDR3: CASSYGDNTGETQYF
D: -; V: TRBV21-1; J: TRBJ1-2; size: -; DNA: TGTGCCAGCAGCGGCCCGGGACAGGGTCGAGGCTACACCTTC; CDR3: CASSGPGQGRGYTF
D: TRBD2; V: TRBV5-1; J: TRBJ2-5; size: -; DNA: TGCGCCAGCAGCCCTAGCGGGGGCCAAGAGACCCAGTACTTC; CDR3: CASSPSGGQETQYF
D: TRBD1; V: TRBV5-4; J: TRBJ2-2; size: -; DNA: TGTGCCAGCAGCTTGGCCGCAGGGGGTCTGACCGGGGAGCTGTTTTTT; CDR3: CASSLAAGGLTGELFF
D: -; V: TRBV27; J: TRBJ2-3; size: -; DNA: TGTGCCAGCAGTCCCCGGAGTTGGGAGTCGGATACGCAGTATTTT; CDR3: CASSPRSWESDTQYF
D: -; V: TRBV7-2; J: TRBJ2-4; size: -; DNA: TGTGCCAGCAGCTTAGTTCCCAAAAACATTCAGTACTTC; CDR3: CASSLVPKNIQYF
D: -; V: TRBV6-5; J: TRBJ1-1; size: -; DNA: TGTGCCAGCATCCCCGCCGGGCGGTCCGAAGCTTTCTTT; CDR3: CASIPAGRSEAFF
D: TRBD1; V: TRBV2; J: TRBJ2-1; size: -; DNA: TGTGCCAGCAAGGGACAGGCCAAGTCCACTCTCTACAATGAGCAGTTCTTC; CDR3: CASKGQAKSTLYNEQFF
D: -; V: TRBV5-1; J: TRBJ1-4; size: -; DNA: TGCGCCAGCAGTTCTGATGAAAAACTGTTTTTT; CDR3: CASSSDEKLFF
D: -; V: TRBV2; J: TRBJ2-3; size: -; DNA: TGTGCCAGCAGCCCCCAGGGGCGGGGGACAGATACGCAGTATTTT; CDR3: CASSPQGRGTDTQYF
D: TRBD1; V: TRBV11-2; J: TRBJ1-1; size: few; DNA: TGTGCCAGCACCGATCAAACAGGGGGCACTGAAGCTTTCTTT; CDR3: CASTDQTGGTEAFF
D: -; V: TRBV5-1; J: TRBJ1-3; size: -; DNA: TGCGCCAGCAGCCAGGGAGTTTCTGGAAACACCATATATTTT; CDR3: CASSQGVSGNTIYF
D: -; V: TRBV19; J: TRBJ1-5; size: -; DNA: TGTGCCAGTAGTCTTGGGGGCAGGGGAACCTTTAGCAATCAGCCCCAGCATTTT; CDR3: CASSLGGRGTFSNQPQHF
D: -; V: TRBV19; J: TRBJ2-5; size: -; DNA: TGTGCCAGTAGCCCGGACTTAGGGCGAGAGACCCAGTACTTC; CDR3: CASSPDLGRETQYF
D: -; V: TRBV2; J: TRBJ2-5; size: once; DNA: TGTGCCAGCAGTGAAGGCGGGGCAAGAGAGACCCAGTACTTC; CDR3: CASSEGGARETQYF
D: -; V: TRBV5-1; J: TRBJ2-1; size: -; DNA: TGCGCCAGCAGCCACCCAGGACAGTACAATGAGCAGTTCTTC; CDR3: CASSHPGQYNEQFF
D: -; V: TRBV5-1; J: TRBJ1-2; size: -; DNA: TGCGCCAGCAGCCCAAAGGACACTGCTGGCTACACCTTC; CDR3: CASSPKDTAGYTF